One TCR beta chain is described in this entry. Antigen specificity is unknown. Genomic DNA (roughly 2 micrograms) was obtained from cryopreserved PBMCs for construction of TCR beta libraries. The protocol was immunoSEQ multiplex PCR, while the TCRdb copy is restricted to in-frame clones and leaves out a portion. The profile shows about 50,000 clones, around four fifths of them singletons. This sample stems from a study of cytotoxic CD8 clonotypes in ibrutinib-treated CLL. Study-wide context: 11 relapsed/refractory, roughly 15 treatment-naive; about 17 IGHV unmutated. An average of roughly 250,000 productive templates and about 100,000 productive rearrangements was obtained per sample. The study's findings and limits: Measured clonality at baseline was greater than in age-matched healthy donors and tracked with circulating CD8+ T-cell counts.

Trimming removed 2 bases at V and 6 bases at J, with 11 bases between. Germline loops: CDR1 ENHRY, CDR2 SYGVKD. The CDR3 is made up of 13 amino acids. The V call is TRBV10-3, the J call TRBJ2-7; D is ambiguous. The sample consisted of PBMCs, taken after 24 months of ibrutinib treatment. The TCR originated in a human donor with chronic lymphocytic leukemia. The CDR3: CAISETERPEQYF. The DNA of the CDR3 is TGTGCCATCAGTGAGACGGAAAGACCCGAGCAGTACTTC.